Each of the 21 T cell receptor beta chains below was sequenced from the same sample in a study of post-analysis software for immune sequencing data. Antigens for these TCRs are unknown. Broader study findings: Comparison of patients with controls showed about 5 TRBV segments more frequent in patients, TRBV5-6, TRBV5-1 and TRBV20-1 among them.

Included in the TCR beta cDNA libraries were unique molecular identifiers. TCRdb reprocessed the PCR reads via MiXCR and lists one record per CDR3 protein. The sample carries a few hundred thousand distinct CDR3 sequences, around 40% recorded once. Sequences were obtained from blood. Receptors were obtained from a girl aged 10 to 17 with multiple sclerosis.

This clonotype was seen more than once but under ten times. V is TRBV4-2 and J is TRBJ2-5; D ambiguous. The CDR3 covers 14 residues. V lost 0 bases and J 3 bases, leaving 8 bases between the germline ends. Looked up from germline, CDR1 is LGHNA and CDR2 is YNFKEQ. In nucleotides, the CDR3 is TGTGCCAGCAGCCAAGATTTCTCTGAAGAGACCCAGTACTTC. It specifies CASSQDFSEETQYF.

This clonotype was seen once. The chain couples TRBV20-1 to TRBJ1-5; D is undetermined. The germline gives CDR1 DFQATT, CDR2 SNEGSKA (reference sequence). The CDR3 runs to 14 residues. V gave up 6 bases and J gave up 2 bases, with 14 bases separating them. CDR3 nucleotide sequence: TGCAGTGCCATCGGGCGGTTGGGCAATCAGCCCCAGCATTTT. Its protein product is CSAIGRLGNQPQHF.

The V call is TRBV18, the J call TRBJ1-4, with unresolved D. Per germline, CDR1 KGHSH and CDR2 LQKENI. The CDR3 extends over 13 amino acids. Trimming took 0 bases from V and 10 from J, leaving 9 bases between them. In DNA form, the CDR3 reads TGTGCCAGCTCACCACCCGCGGGCAGAAAACTGTTTTTT. Protein sequence: CASSPPAGRKLFF.

This clonotype was seen more than once but under ten times. The chain joins TRBV27 to TRBJ2-1; TRBD2 matches at 14 bases. Per the germline V gene, CDR1 is MNHEY and CDR2 is SMNVEV (reference sequence). Trimming removed 5 bases from V and 8 bases from J; junction bases left unmatched: 8. This CDR3 region has 16 residues. CDR3 in DNA: TGTGCCAGCAGTCCCGGGACTAGCGGGAGAAGATATGAGCAGTTCTTC. Encoded protein: CASSPGTSGRRYEQFF.

This chain links TRBV2 with TRBJ2-4; unclear D gene. The V end lost 7 bases, the J end lost 5 bases, and 15 bases lay between the germline ends. The CDR3 loop spans 14 amino acids. The germline V gene has CDR1 SNHLY and CDR2 FYNNEI. CDR3 residues: CASIRLPWENIQYF. CDR3 coding DNA: TGTGCCAGCATACGACTGCCGTGGGAAAACATTCAGTACTTC.

The rearrangement joins TRBV6-1 to TRBJ2-1; TRBD2 aligns across 14 bases. The CDR3 has 17 residues. The germline V gene encodes CDR1 MNHNS and CDR2 SASEGT. V lost 1 base, J lost 3 bases, and 2 bases stayed unmatched. Here the CDR3 reads CASSEGTSGRFYNEQFF. Written as DNA, the CDR3 is TGTGCCAGCAGTGAAGGGACTAGCGGGAGGTTCTACAATGAGCAGTTCTTC.

The chain combines TRBV7-8 with TRBJ2-1; 10 bases map to TRBD2. V was pared by 1 base and J by 8 bases, with 5 bases of the junction left unmatched. The CDR3 has 15 residues. CDR1 is SGHVS and CDR2 is FQNEAQ in the germline V gene. The CDR3 DNA follows: TGTGCCAGCAGCTTAGTGGCTAGCGGGAGCTATGAGCAGTTCTTC. Protein: CASSLVASGSYEQFF. Full variable domain (outside the CDR3, taken from reference TRBV7-8 and TRBJ2-1): GAGVSQSPRYKVAKRGQDVALRCDPISGHVSLFWYQQALGQGPEFLTYFQNEAQLDKSGLPSDRFFAERPEGSVSTLKIQRTQQEDSAVYLCASSLVASGSYEQFFGPGTRLTVL.

This clonotype occurred once. The V and J genes are TRBV4-2 and TRBJ2-3; TRBD1 is a possible D gene (7 bases). The CDR3 totals 17 residues. Deletions cut 0 bases from V and 3 bases from J, with 16 bases between. Germline values: CDR1 LGHNA, CDR2 YNFKEQ. The CDR3 DNA is TGTGCCAGCAGCCAAGATGTAGGAGGGGGCGTTACAGATACGCAGTATTTT. Its translation: CASSQDVGGGVTDTQYF.

This clonotype appeared once. The chain couples TRBV20-1 to TRBJ2-7; 9 positions agree with TRBD2. This CDR3 has 16 residues. With V trimmed by 6 bases and J by 3 bases, 15 bases remained unmatched. Germline V CDR1 and CDR2: DFQATT, SNEGSKA (reference sequence). This CDR3 is CSASGTSPQTSYEQYF. The CDR3 DNA follows: TGCAGTGCCTCCGGGACTAGCCCCCAGACGAGCTACGAGCAGTACTTC.

The chain links TRBV28 to TRBJ1-2, with D possibly matching TRBD1 (6 bases). From germline, CDR1 is MDHEN and CDR2 SYDVKM. Between the trimmed V and J ends, which lost 2 bases and 1 base, there was a span of 11 bases. CDR3 length: 15 amino acids. DNA of the CDR3: TGTGCCAGCAGTTTACTCCCCAGGGGTAACTATGGCTACACCTTC. It encodes CASSLLPRGNYGYTF.

CDR3 nucleotides: TGTGCCACACCGGGACTAGCGGACTCCTACAATGAGCAGTTCTTC. Translation: CATPGLADSYNEQFF. The V and J genes are TRBV30 and TRBJ2-1; TRBD2 agrees at 11 bases. CDR3 length: 15 amino acids. V gave up 8 bases and J gave up 0 bases; unmatched junction bases: 6. Germline CDR1 GTSNPN, CDR2 SVGIG (reference sequence). The full variable domain, its missing parts supplied by reference TRBV30 and TRBJ2-1, is SQTIHQWPATLVQPVGSPLSLECTVEGTSNPNLYWYRQAAGRGLQLLFYSVGIGQISSEVPQNLSASRPQDRQFILSSKKLLLSDSGFYLCATPGLADSYNEQFFGPGTRLTVL.

The gene calls are TRBV20-1 and TRBJ2-3, with 10 bases fitting TRBD2. The CDR3 is 18 amino acids. In germline, CDR1 is DFQATT, CDR2 SNEGSKA (reference sequence). V shed 6 bases, J shed 2 bases, and the junction held 17 bases outside the gene matches. CDR3 DNA: TGCAGTGCCCCGGTGGCTAGCGGGAGAGGCCTCCTCACAGATACGCAGTATTTT. Translation gives CSAPVASGRGLLTDTQYF.

The V gene is TRBV20-1, the J gene TRBJ2-5; 8 positions agree with TRBD1. Germline assignment: CDR1 DFQATT and CDR2 SNEGSKA (reference sequence). The CDR3 runs 14 residues. The trim removed 1 base at V and 3 bases at J, leaving 4 bases unmatched. Here the CDR3 DNA reads TGCAGTGCTAGAGCCGGGACAGGAAAAGAGACCCAGTACTTC. Protein sequence: CSARAGTGKETQYF.

This sequence joins TRBV28 and TRBJ2-5; the D gene is possibly TRBD1 (5 bases). TRBJ2-7 explains the end of the DNA better; the J call may be wrong. This CDR3 has 15 residues. Germline V gene lookup returns CDR1 MDHEN and CDR2 SYDVKM. In DNA form, the CDR3 reads TGTGCCAGCAGTCTCCCCCCGGACATAAGAGGCGAGCAGTACTTC. This sequence encodes CASSLPPDIRGEQYF.

The rearrangement uses TRBV20-1 and TRBJ2-1, with D perhaps matching TRBD2 (6 bases). V shed 6 bases and J shed 3 bases, with 15 bases lying between them. The germline CDR1 and CDR2 sequences are DFQATT and SNEGSKA (reference sequence). The CDR3 has 14 residues. CDR3 in amino acids: CSARRGTYYNEQFF. In nucleotides, the CDR3 is TGCAGTGCGAGACGCGGGACTTACTACAATGAGCAGTTCTTC.

This chain joins TRBV4-2 and TRBJ1-6, with unresolved D. Trimming pared 0 bases from V and 0 bases from J, leaving 9 bases between. In germline, CDR1 is LGHNA, CDR2 YNFKEQ. This CDR3 spans 17 amino acids. As DNA, the CDR3 is TGTGCCAGCAGCCAAGATGACGGACGCTCCTATAATTCACCCCTCCACTTT. Translation: CASSQDDGRSYNSPLHF.

The chain combines TRBV6-1 with TRBJ2-1, with unresolved D. There are 11 residues in the CDR3. The germline V gene has CDR1 MNHNS and CDR2 SASEGT. Trimming stripped 7 bases from V and 7 bases from J, with 8 bases between. CDR3 loop: CASIIGNEQFF. In DNA form, the CDR3 reads TGTGCCAGCATAATAGGGAATGAGCAGTTCTTC.

The sample holds a few counts of this clonotype. V gene TRBV6-5 combines with J gene TRBJ2-1; 9 bases are shared with TRBD2. J gave up 7 bases and V 9 bases, and 10 bases lay outside the gene matches. Germline CDR1 reads MNHEY; CDR2 reads SVGAGI. The CDR3 loop spans 14 amino acids. CDR3 protein: CASHIAGASNEQFF. Written as DNA, the CDR3 is TGTGCCAGTCATATAGCGGGAGCCTCTAATGAGCAGTTCTTC.

A few counts support this clonotype. The gene calls are TRBV18 and TRBJ1-1; D is possibly TRBD1 (6 bases). Germline V gene sequence: CDR1 KGHSH, CDR2 LQKENI. Trimming left V 8 bases short and J 1 base short, with 11 bases between. The CDR3 runs 13 residues. The CDR3 here is CASSPTGNTEAFF. The CDR3 nucleotides read TGTGCCAGCAGTCCGACAGGGAACACTGAAGCTTTCTTT. The variable domain in full, completed from reference TRBV18 and TRBJ1-1, reads NAGVMQNPRHLVRRRGQEARLRCSPMKGHSHVYWYRQLPEEGLKFMVYLQKENIIDESGMPKERFSAEFPKEGPSILRIQQVVRGDSAAYFCASSPTGNTEAFFGQGTRLTVV.

This chain joins TRBV12-3 or TRBV12-4 and TRBJ1-6; D might be TRBD1 (5 bases). Deletions cut 0 bases from V and 7 bases from J, with 13 bases between. The CDR3 sequence is 16 residues long. The CDR3: CASSLAIDGGNSPLHF. The CDR3 DNA sequence: TGTGCCAGCAGTTTAGCTATCGACGGGGGAAATTCACCCCTCCACTTT.

The chain recombines TRBV5-1 with TRBJ1-2; no clear D gene. Looked up from germline, CDR1 is SGHRS and CDR2 is YFSETQ. Trimming took off 3 bases at V and 4 bases at J, with 13 bases between the two ends. This CDR3 comprises 14 residues. The CDR3 bases are TGCGCCAGCAGCTCCCCAGGTGACCTCTATGGCTACACCTTC. Amino acids: CASSSPGDLYGYTF.